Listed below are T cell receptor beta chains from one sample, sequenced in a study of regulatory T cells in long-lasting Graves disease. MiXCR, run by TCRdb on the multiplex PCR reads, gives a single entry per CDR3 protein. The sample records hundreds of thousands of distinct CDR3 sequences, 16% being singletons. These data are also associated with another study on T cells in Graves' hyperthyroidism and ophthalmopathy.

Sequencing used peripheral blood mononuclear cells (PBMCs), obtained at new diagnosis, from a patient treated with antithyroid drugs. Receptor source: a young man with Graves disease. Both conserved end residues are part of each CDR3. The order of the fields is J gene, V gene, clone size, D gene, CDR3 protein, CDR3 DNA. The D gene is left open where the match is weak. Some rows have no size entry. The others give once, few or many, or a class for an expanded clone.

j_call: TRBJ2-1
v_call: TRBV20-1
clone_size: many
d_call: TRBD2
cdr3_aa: CSARLAGGNEQFF
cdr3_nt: TGCAGTGCTAGACTAGCGGGAGGGAATGAGCAGTTCTTC

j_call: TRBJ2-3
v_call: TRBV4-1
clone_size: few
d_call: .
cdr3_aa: CASSQDFLDTQYF
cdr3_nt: TGCGCCAGCAGCCAAGATTTCCTCGATACGCAGTATTTT

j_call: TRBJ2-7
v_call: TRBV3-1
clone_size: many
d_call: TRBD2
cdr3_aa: CASSGRGYEQYF
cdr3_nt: TGTGCCAGCAGCGGGAGGGGATACGAGCAGTACTTC

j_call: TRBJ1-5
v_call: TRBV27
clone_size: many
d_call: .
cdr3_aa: CASSPNGEGRYQPQHF
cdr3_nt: TGTGCCAGCAGCCCAAATGGGGAGGGAAGGTATCAGCCCCAGCATTTT

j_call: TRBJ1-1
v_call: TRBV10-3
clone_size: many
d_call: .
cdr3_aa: CAISSRGSNTEAFF
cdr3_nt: TGTGCCATCAGTTCCCGGGGGTCGAACACTGAAGCTTTCTTT

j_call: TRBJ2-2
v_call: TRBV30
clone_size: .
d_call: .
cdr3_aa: CAWSLGFNTGELFF
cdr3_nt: TGTGCCTGGAGTCTTGGGTTTAACACCGGGGAGCTGTTTTTT

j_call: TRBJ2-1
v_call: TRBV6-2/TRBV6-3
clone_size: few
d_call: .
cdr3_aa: CASTPDYNDQFF
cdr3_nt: TGTGCCAGCACGCCGGACTACAATGATCAGTTCTTC

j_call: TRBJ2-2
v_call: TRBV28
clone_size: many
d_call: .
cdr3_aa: CASTGDFNTGELFF
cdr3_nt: TGTGCCAGCACCGGGGACTTCAACACCGGGGAGCTGTTTTTT

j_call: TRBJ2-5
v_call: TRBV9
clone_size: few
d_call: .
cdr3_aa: CATQTRDPEETQYF
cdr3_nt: TGTGCCACCCAGACTAGGGACCCGGAAGAGACCCAGTACTTC

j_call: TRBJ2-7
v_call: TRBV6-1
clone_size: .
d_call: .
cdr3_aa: CASSRTGARSYQQYF
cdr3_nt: TGTGCCAGCAGTCGAACGGGGGCTAGAAGCTACCAGCAGTACTTC

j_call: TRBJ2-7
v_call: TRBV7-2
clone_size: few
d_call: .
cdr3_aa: CASSLDLATSAGF
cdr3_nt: TGTGCCAGCAGCTTAGACCTCGCTACCTCGGCGGGATTC

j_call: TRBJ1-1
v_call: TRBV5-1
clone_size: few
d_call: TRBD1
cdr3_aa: CASRRQGEMNTEAFF
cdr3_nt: TGCGCCAGCCGCAGACAGGGGGAGATGAACACTGAAGCTTTCTTT

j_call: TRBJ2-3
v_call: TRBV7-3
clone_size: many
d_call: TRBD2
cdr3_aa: CASSLLGGVSTDTQYF
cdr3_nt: TGTGCCAGCAGCCTCCTTGGGGGGGTCAGCACAGATACGCAGTATTTT

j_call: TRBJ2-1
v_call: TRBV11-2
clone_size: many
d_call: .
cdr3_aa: CASSTLGKRNNEQFF
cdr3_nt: TGTGCCAGCAGCACTCTAGGGAAGAGGAACAATGAGCAGTTCTTC

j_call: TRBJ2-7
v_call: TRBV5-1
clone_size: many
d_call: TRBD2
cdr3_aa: CASSQQTSGWSSYEQYF
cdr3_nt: TGCGCCAGCAGCCAACAGACTAGCGGCTGGAGCTCCTACGAGCAGTACTTC

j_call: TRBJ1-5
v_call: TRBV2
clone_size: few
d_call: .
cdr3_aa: CASSAVGSNQPQHF
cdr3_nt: TGTGCCAGCAGTGCGGTAGGTAGCAATCAGCCCCAGCATTTT